This entry describes one T cell receptor beta chain. The data belong to a study of blood T cell repertoires in COVID-19. CDR3 length: 13 residues. V was pared by 8 bases and J by 10 bases, with 15 bases between. The germline CDR1 and CDR2 sequences are SEHNR and FQNEAQ (reference sequence). Clones were sequenced by immunoSEQ multiplex PCR, and TCRdb holds only the in-frame ones, with some missing. The sample shows around 200,000 clones, 60% to 85% of them seen only once. Sequencing input: peripheral blood. The rearrangement links TRBV7-9 to TRBJ1-6; no reliable D call. The receptor was isolated from a woman between 65 and 79 years old with acute or convalescent COVID-19. CDR3 nucleotide sequence: TGTGCCAGCGTTTACGGGTCGGAGTCACCCCTCCACTTT. It translates to CASVYGSESPLHF.